This entry features one TCR beta chain sequence. The antigen it recognizes is unknown. No base quality values were provided; no much bigger clone lies one nucleotide off. These data are taken from a study of T cells in tuberculosis (dated by TCRdb to between 2018 and 2020). As for the study more broadly: In the study, CD1B tetramers and high-throughput TCR immunosequencing were combined to characterize T cells specific for the mycobacterial lipid antigen glucose monomycolate (GMM). IGRA-negative adolescents, IGRA-positive adolescents with latent tuberculosis and adults with active tuberculosis, about 9 per group, were compared in a South African clinical cohort. General conclusions and limits of the study: Clinical samples were selected based on which cryopreserved specimens were available, and the active tuberculosis cases were adults whereas the controls were adolescents. A classifier using the diverse GMM-specific repertoire reached about 90% accuracy (AUROC around 0.91), compared with roughly 70% accuracy using GEM motif frequencies. Smaller NN-distances were partly driven by shorter CDR3-alpha lengths in active tuberculosis patients, and statistical significance was not reached for the TCR-beta difference. Smaller mean NN-distances to GMM-specific TCRs were observed in active tuberculosis TCR-alpha repertoires than in IGRA-negative controls, suggesting clonal expansion of GMM-specific TCRs.

TCR libraries were generated with the immunoSEQ multiplex PCR assay, using TCR-beta and/or TCR-alpha/delta assays for each sample. The amplified TCR libraries were sequenced on the Illumina high-throughput platform. The paper's data handling went like this. Clustering and dimensionality reduction relied on pairwise TCRdist distances among GMM-specific receptors from T cells that were either sorted ex vivo or expanded in vitro. The score assigned to each clinical repertoire was mean NN-distance, meaning the average TCRdist to the nearest 10% of tetramer-positive reference sequences. To compute GEM TCR motif frequency, the fraction of unique TCRs matching known GEM sequences by V/J usage and CDR3 length was calculated. Linear discriminant analysis with leave-one-out cross-validation, implemented in scikit-learn, was used to classify active tuberculosis. Sourced from immuneACCESS, this table was stored by TCRdb with only in-frame sequences that have V and J called. A share of the clones is absent; for the studies checked, an unresolved V gene accounts for under half, and the remainder has no known explanation. V, J and clone size were drawn from that table, and D and trimming were deduced from the DNA. For this sample the table gives tens of thousands of clones, of which 85% to 95% were detected only once. The leading ten clones occupy around a sixth of the sample.

At study entry, a tuberculin skin test and the QuantiFERON-TB GOLD In-Tube IGRA were used to screen adolescents for latent tuberculosis infection. Immunosequencing of unsorted cryopreserved PBMC covered, on average, around 99,000 T cells per clinical donor. Eleven high schools in the Worcester region of the Western Cape, South Africa, served as enrollment sites for adolescents aged 12 to 18 years. Ten adolescents infected with M. tuberculosis and ten uninfected adolescents were chosen and matched for age and sex. PBMC from adolescents were isolated by density centrifugation from freshly drawn heparinized blood and then cryopreserved. The germline V gene specifies MRHNA as CDR1 and SNTAGT as CDR2. V gives up 5 bases and J gives up 0 bases, and the segment between their germline ends measures 14 bases. Measured from the cysteine to the phenylalanine, the CDR3 is 16 residues long. The kept DNA is CDR3 alone, 48 bases in frame from the first base.

This sequence uses TRBV6-4 and TRBJ2-1, and TRBD2 may be the D gene, going by 5 matching bases. The sample comprised PBMCs. This sequence originates from a donor aged 10-29 years with latent tuberculosis or without tuberculosis infection. Some clones in this sample may be carry-over from other donors' samples. The CDR3 sequence is CASSPRRGISYNEQFF. In nucleotide form, the sequence is TGTGCCAGCAGTCCTCGGAGAGGGATCTCCTACAATGAGCAGTTCTTC.